Presented here are 7 T cell receptor beta chains from one specimen sequenced in a study of lymphopenia after photon versus proton radiotherapy. TCRdb keeps only in-frame clones here, not all; method: immunoSEQ multiplex PCR. Of 150,000 to 200,000 clones detected, approximately 91% appear once; the ten largest clones hold 4% to 5%. Sequenced here: peripheral blood, sampled from a patient treated with photon-based radiotherapy. The source is a middle-aged man with gastric cancer.

The chain joins TRBV9 to TRBJ1-2; D uncertain. Germline V gene data show CDR1 as SGDLS and CDR2 as YYNGEE. V was cut by 3 bases and J by 3 bases, with 12 bases left in between. The CDR3 extends over 14 amino acids. In nucleotides, the CDR3 is TGTGCCAGCAGCGGGCGGGCGCTGTACTATGGCTACACCTTC. It is translated as CASSGRALYYGYTF.

This clone was seen a handful of times. The CDR3 DNA follows: TGTGCCAGCAGCCCCTGGTCGGGAGCGGGAGTGACTAGCACCGGGGAGCTGTTTTTT. Its translation: CASSPWSGAGVTSTGELFF. The genes are TRBV7-3 and TRBJ2-2; 8 nucleotides agree with TRBD2. CDR1 and CDR2 from the germline V gene are SGHTA and FQGTGA. Trimming cost V 5 bases and J 4 bases; bases outside gene matches: 18. The CDR3 extends over 19 amino acids.

CDR3 loop: CASSIGPGSNTGELFF. CDR3 bases: TGTGCCAGTAGTATAGGCCCGGGTTCGAACACCGGGGAGCTGTTTTTT. The J gene is TRBJ2-2, the V gene TRBV19; no clear D gene. CDR3 length: 16 residues. Trimming removed 1 base at V and 0 bases at J, with 9 bases between. CDR1 LNHDA and CDR2 SQIVND come from the germline V gene (reference sequence).

The chain couples TRBV11-2 to TRBJ2-3; TRBD2 agrees at 9 bases. This CDR3 is 16 amino acids long. Germline assignment: CDR1 SGHAT and CDR2 FQNNGV. With 2 bases clipped from V and 1 base from J, the junction kept 4 bases outside the gene matches. For the CDR3, the DNA is TGTGCCAGCAGCTTACAGGAGCGGGAGGGCACAGATACGCAGTATTTT. It translates to CASSLQEREGTDTQYF.

The chain links TRBV18 to TRBJ1-1; the match to TRBD1 covers 10 bases. The CDR3 runs 14 residues. The germline V gene encodes CDR1 KGHSH and CDR2 LQKENI. The V and J ends lost 0 bases and 5 bases, in that order; junction bases with no gene match: 0. This CDR3 is CASSPPGQGTEAFF. The CDR3 region has the DNA TGTGCCAGCTCACCACCGGGACAGGGGACTGAAGCTTTCTTT.

The V and J genes are TRBV5-1 and TRBJ2-3; maybe TRBD2 (5 bases). Germline V CDR1 and CDR2: SGHRS, YFSETQ. The CDR3 contains 17 residues. Trimming took off 0 bases at V and 0 bases at J, with 14 bases between the two ends. CDR3 amino acids: CASSLGSGYPSTDTQYF. The CDR3 coding sequence is TGCGCCAGCAGCTTGGGATCGGGGTACCCTAGCACAGATACGCAGTATTTT.

The sample holds a few counts of this clone. V is TRBV11-3 and J is TRBJ2-7; 7 nucleotides agree with TRBD2. J lost 4 bases, V lost 5 bases, and 8 bases had no gene match. Germline V CDR1 and CDR2: SGHNT, YENEEA. The CDR3 length is 14 residues. The CDR3 here is CASSAFQGGYEQYF. The CDR3 DNA reads TGTGCCAGCAGCGCATTCCAGGGAGGGTACGAGCAGTACTTC.